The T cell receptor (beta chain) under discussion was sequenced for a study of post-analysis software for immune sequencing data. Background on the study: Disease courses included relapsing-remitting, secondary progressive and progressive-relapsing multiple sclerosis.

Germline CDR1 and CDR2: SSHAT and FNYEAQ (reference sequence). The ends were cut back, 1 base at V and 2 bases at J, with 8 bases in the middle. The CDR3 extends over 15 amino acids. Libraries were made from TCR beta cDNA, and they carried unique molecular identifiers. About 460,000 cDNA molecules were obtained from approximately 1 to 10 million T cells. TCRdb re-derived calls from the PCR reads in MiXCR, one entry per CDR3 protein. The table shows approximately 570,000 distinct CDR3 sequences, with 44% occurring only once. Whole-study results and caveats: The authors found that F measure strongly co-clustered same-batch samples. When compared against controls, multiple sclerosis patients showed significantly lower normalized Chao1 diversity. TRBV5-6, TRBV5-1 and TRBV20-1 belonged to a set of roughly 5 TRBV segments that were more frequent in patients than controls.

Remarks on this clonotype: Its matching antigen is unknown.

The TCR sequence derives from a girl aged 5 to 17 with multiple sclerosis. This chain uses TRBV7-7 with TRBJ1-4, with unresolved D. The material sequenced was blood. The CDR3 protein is CASSLGRGTNEKLFF. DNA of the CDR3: TGTGCCAGCAGCTTAGGGCGGGGTACTAATGAAAAACTGTTTTTT.